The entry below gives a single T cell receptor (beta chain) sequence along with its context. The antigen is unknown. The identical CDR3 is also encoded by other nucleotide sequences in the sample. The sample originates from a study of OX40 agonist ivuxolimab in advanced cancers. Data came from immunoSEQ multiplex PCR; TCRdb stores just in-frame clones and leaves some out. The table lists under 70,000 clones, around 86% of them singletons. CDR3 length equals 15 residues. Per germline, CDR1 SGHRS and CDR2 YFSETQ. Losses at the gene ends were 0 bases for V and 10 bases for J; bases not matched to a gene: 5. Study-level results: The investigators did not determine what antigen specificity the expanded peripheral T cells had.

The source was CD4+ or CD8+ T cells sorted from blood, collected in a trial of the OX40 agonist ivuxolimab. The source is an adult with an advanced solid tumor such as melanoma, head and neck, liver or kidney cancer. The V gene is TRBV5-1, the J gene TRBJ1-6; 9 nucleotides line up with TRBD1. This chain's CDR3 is CASSLEGTGNSPLHF. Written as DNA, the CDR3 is TGCGCCAGCAGCTTGGAGGGGACAGGGAACTCACCCCTCCACTTT.